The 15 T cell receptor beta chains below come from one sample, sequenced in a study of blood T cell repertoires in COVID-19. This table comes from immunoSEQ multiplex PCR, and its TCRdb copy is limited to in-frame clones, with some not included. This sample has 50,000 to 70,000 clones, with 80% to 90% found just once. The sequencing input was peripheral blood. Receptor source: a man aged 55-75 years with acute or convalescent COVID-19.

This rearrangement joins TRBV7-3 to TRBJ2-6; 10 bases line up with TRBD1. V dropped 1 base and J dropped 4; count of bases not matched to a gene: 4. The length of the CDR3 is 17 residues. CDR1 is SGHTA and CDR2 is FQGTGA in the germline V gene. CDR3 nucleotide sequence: TGTGCCAGCAGCTTAATGGGACAGGGGAGAGGGGCCAACGTCCTGACTTTC. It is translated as CASSLMGQGRGANVLTF.

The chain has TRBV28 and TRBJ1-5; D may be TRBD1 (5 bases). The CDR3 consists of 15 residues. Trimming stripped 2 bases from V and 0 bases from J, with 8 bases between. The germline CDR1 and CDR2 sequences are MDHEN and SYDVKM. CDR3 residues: CASSLIQGSNQPQHF. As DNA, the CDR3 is TGTGCCAGCAGTTTAATTCAGGGTAGCAATCAGCCCCAGCATTTT.

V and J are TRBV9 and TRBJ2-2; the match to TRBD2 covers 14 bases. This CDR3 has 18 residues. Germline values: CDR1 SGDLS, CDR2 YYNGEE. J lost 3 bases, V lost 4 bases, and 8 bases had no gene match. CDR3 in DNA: TGTGCCAGCAGCCCTGGGACTAGCGGGAGTCTGCACACCGGGGAGCTGTTTTTT. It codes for CASSPGTSGSLHTGELFF.

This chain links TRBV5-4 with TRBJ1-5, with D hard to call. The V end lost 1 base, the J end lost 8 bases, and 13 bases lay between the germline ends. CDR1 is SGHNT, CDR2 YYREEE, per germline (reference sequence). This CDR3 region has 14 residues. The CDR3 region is CASSLFGEKKPQHF. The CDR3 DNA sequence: TGTGCCAGCAGCTTGTTCGGGGAGAAGAAGCCCCAGCATTTT.

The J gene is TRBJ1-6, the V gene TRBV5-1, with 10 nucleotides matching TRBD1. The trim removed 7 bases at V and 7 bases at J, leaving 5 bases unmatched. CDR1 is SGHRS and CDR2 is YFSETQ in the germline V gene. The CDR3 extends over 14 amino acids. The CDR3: CASSLGQGNSPLHF. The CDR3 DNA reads TGCGCCAGCTCCCTGGGACAGGGGAATTCACCCCTCCACTTT.

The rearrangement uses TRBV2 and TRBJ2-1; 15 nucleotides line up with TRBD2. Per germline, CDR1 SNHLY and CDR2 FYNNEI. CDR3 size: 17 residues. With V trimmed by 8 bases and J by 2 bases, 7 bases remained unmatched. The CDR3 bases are TGTGCCAGCCCCGGGACTAGCGGGAGGTCCCCCTACAATGAGCAGTTCTTC. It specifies CASPGTSGRSPYNEQFF.

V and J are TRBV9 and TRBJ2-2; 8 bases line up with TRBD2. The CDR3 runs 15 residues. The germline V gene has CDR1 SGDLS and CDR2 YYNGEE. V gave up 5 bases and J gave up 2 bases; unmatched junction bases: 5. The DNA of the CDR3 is TGTGCCAGCAGTGCTAGCGGGCGTAACACCGGGGAGCTGTTTTTT. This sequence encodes CASSASGRNTGELFF.

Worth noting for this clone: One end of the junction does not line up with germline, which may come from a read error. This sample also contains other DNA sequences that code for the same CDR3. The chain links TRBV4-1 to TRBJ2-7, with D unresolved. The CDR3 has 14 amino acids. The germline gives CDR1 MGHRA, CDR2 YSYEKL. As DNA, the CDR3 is TGCGCCAGCAGCCAAGAGGTACTCGCATACGAGCAATACTTC. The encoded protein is CASSQEVLAYEQYF.

CDR3 amino acids: CASSPRAGAQGSSPLHF. CDR3 bases: TGTGCCAGCAGTCCCCGGGCAGGGGCCCAGGGGAGTTCACCCCTCCACTTT. V is TRBV6-6 and J is TRBJ1-6, with a possible D match to TRBD1 (6 bases). CDR3 size: 17 residues. The V end lost 5 bases, the J end lost 9 bases, and 23 bases lay between the germline ends. The germline CDR1 and CDR2 sequences are MNHNY and SVGAGI (reference sequence).

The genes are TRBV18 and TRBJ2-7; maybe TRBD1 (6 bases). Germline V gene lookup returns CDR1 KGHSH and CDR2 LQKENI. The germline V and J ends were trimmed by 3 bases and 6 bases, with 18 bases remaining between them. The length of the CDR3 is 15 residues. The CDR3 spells CASSPGPDRIREQYF. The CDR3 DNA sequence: TGTGCCAGCTCACCCGGCCCGGACAGAATCCGCGAGCAGTACTTC.

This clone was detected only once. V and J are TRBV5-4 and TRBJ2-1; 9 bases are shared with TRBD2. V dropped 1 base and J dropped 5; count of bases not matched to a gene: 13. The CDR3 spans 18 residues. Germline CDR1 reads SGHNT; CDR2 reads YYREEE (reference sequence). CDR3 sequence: CASSLRLPREGLHNEQFF. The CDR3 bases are TGTGCCAGCAGCTTGCGATTACCGCGGGAGGGCCTCCACAATGAGCAGTTCTTC.

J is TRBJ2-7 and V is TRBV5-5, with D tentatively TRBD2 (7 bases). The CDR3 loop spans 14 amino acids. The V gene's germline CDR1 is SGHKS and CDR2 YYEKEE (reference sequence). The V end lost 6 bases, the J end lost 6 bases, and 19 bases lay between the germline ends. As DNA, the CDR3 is TGTGCCAGCAACTCCCGTGGGGGGGGCGGCGAGCAGTACTTC. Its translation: CASNSRGGGGEQYF.

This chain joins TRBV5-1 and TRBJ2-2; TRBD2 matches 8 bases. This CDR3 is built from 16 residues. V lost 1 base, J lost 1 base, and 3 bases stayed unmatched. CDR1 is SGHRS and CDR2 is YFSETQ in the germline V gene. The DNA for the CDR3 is TGCGCCAGCAGCTTGAGTACTAGCGGGAACACCGGGGAGCTGTTTTTT. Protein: CASSLSTSGNTGELFF.

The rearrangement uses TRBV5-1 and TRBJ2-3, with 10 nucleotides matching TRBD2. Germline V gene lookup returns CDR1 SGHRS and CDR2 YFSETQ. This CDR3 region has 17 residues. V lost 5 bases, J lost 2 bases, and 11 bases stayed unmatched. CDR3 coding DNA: TGCGCCAGCAGGGCCGGGACTAGCGCCTTGTCCACAGATACGCAGTATTTT. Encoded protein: CASRAGTSALSTDTQYF.

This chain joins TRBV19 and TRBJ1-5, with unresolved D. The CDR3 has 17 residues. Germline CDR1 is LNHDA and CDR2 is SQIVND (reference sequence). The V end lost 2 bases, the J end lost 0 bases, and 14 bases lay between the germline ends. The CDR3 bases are TGTGCCAGTAGTATAAGGCAGGCCGATTATAGCAATCAGCCCCAGCATTTT. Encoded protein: CASSIRQADYSNQPQHF.